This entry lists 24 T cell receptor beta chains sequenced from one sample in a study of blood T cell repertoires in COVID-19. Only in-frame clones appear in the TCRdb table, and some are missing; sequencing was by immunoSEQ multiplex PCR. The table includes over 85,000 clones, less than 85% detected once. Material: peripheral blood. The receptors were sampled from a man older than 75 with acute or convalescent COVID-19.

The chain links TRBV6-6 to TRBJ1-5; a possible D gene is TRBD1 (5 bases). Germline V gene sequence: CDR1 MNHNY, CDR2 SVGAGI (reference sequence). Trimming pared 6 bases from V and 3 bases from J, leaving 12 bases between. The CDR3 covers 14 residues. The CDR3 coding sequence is TGTGCCAGCAGCGCCAAGGGGTTCAATCAGCCCCAGCATTTT. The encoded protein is CASSAKGFNQPQHF.

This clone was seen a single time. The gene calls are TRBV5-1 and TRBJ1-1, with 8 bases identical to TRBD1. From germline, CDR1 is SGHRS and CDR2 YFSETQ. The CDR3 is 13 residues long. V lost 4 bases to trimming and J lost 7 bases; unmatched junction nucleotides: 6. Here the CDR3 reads CASSIDDRGEAFF. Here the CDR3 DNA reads TGCGCCAGCAGCATAGATGACAGGGGTGAAGCTTTCTTT.

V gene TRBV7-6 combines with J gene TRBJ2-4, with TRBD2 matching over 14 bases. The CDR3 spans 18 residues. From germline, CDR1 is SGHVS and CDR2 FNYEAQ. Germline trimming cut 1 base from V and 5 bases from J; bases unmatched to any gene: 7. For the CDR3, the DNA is TGTGCCAGCAGCTTAGTTGGCGGGACTAGCGGGAGAGAAAACATTCAGTACTTC. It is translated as CASSLVGGTSGRENIQYF.

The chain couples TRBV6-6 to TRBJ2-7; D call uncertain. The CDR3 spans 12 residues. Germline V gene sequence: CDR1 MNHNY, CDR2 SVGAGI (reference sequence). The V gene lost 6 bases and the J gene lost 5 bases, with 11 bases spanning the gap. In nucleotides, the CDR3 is TGTGCCAGCAGCCGACCCGACAACGAGCAGTACTTC. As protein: CASSRPDNEQYF.

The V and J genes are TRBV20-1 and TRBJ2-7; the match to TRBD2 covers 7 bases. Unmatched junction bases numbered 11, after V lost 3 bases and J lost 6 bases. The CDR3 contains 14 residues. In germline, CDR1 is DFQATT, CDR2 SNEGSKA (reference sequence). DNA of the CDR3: TGCAGTGCTAGTAAAGCGGGGCCGAGGAGCGAGCAGTACTTC. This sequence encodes CSASKAGPRSEQYF.

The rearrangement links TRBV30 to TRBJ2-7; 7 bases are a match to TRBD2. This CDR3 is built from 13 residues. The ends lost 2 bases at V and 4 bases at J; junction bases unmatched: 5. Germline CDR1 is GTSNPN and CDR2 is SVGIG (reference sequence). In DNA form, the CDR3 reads TGTGCCTGGAGTAGACGGGAGGAGTACGAGCAGTACTTC. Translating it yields CAWSRREEYEQYF.

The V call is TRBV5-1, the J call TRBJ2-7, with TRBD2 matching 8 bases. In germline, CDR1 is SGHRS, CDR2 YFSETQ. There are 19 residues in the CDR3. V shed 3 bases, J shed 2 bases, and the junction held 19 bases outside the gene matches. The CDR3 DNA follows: TGCGCCAGCAGCTCCCCGCCCGGGGGGGGAACTAGACAGCCCTACGAGCAGTACTTC. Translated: CASSSPPGGGTRQPYEQYF.

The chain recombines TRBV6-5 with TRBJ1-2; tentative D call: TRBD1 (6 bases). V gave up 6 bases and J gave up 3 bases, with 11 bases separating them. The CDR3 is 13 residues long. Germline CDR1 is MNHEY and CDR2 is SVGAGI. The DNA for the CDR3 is TGTGCCAGCAGGGGAGGGGGGGACTATGGCTACACCTTC. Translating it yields CASRGGGDYGYTF.

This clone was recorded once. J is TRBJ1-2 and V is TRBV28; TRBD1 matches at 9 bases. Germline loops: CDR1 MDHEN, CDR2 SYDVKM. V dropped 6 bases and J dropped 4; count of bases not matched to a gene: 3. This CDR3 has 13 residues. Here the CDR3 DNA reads TGTGCCAGCAGGGGACAGGGAGTCTATGGCTACACCTTC. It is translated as CASRGQGVYGYTF.

CDR3 DNA: TGTGCCACCAGCTGGTCTCCAAAAAGTGAGGCTTTCTTT. Translation: CATSWSPKSEAFF. The rearrangement links TRBV15 to TRBJ1-1, with no clear D. Germline CDR1 reads LNHNV; CDR2 reads YYDKDF (reference sequence). This CDR3 has 13 amino acids. V was clipped by 5 bases and J by 11 bases, with 18 bases between them.

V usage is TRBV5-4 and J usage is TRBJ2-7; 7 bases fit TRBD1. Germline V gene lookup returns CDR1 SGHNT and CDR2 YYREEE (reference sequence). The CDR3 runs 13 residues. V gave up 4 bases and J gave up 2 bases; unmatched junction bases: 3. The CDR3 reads CASSRQGPYEQYF. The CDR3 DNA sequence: TGTGCCAGCAGCCGACAGGGTCCCTACGAGCAGTACTTC.

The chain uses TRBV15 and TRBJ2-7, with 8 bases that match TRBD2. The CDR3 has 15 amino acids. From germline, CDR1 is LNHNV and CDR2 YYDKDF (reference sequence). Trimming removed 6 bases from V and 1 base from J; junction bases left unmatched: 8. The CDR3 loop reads CATRKGSSGSYEQYF. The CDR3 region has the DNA TGTGCCACCAGGAAGGGTTCTAGCGGGTCCTACGAGCAGTACTTC.

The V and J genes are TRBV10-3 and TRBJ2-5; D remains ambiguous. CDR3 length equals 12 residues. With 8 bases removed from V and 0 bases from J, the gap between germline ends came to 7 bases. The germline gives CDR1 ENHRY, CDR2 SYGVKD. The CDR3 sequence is CAIASDQETQYF. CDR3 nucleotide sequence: TGTGCCATCGCCAGCGACCAAGAGACCCAGTACTTC.

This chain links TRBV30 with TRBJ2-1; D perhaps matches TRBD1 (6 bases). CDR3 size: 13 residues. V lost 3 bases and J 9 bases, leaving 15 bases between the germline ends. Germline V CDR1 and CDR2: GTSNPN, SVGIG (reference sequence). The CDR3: CAWREDSTGEQFF. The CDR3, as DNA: TGTGCCTGGAGAGAGGACAGTACAGGTGAGCAGTTCTTC.

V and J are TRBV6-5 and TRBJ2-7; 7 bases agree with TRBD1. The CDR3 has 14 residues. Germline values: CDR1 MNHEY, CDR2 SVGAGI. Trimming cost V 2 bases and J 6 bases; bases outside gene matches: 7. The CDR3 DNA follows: TGTGCCAGCAGTTACCGGACAGGCGCTGGCGAGCAGTACTTC. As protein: CASSYRTGAGEQYF.

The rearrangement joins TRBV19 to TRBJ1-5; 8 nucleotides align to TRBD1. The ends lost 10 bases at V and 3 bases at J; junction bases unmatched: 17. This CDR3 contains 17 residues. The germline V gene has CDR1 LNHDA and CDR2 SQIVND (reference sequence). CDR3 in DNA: TGTGCCACCACTCACCCAGGGGGCGGATGGTTCAATCAGCCCCAGCATTTT. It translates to CATTHPGGGWFNQPQHF.

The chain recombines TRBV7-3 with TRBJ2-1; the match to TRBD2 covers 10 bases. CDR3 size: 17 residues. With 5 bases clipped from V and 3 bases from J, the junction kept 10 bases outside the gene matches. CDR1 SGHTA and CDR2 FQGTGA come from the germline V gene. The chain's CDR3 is CASSPQGGLAVYNEQFF. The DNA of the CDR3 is TGTGCCAGCAGCCCTCAGGGCGGACTAGCGGTCTACAATGAGCAGTTCTTC.

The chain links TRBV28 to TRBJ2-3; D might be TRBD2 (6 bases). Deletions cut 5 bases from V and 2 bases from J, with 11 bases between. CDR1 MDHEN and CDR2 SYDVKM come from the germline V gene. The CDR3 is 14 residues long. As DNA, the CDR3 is TGTGCCAGCAGTCAGGAGGGTTCCACAGATACGCAGTATTTT. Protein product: CASSQEGSTDTQYF.

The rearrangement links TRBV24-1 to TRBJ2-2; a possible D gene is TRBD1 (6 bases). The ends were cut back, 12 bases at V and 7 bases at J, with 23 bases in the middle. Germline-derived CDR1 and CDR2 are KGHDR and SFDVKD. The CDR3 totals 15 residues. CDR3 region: CAVQRTAQGHGELFF. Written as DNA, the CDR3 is TGTGCCGTTCAGAGGACAGCTCAGGGCCACGGGGAGCTGTTTTTT.

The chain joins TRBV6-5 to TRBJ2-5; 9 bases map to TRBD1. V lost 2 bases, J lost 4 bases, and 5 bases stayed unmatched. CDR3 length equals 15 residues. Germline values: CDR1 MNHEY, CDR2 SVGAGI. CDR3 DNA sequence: TGTGCCAGCAGTTACGGGACAGGGAGGGGAGAGACCCAGTACTTC. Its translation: CASSYGTGRGETQYF.

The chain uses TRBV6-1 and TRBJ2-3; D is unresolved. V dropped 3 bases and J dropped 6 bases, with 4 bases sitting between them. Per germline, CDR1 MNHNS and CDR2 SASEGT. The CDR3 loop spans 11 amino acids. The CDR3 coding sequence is TGTGCCAGCAGTGAGGCTGATACGCAGTATTTT. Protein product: CASSEADTQYF.

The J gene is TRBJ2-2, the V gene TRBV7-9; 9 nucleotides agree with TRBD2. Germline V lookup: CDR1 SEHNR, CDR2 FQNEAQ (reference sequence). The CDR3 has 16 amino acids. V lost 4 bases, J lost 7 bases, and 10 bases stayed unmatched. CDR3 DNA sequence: TGTGCCAGCAGCTCAGGACTAGCGAGAACAATCGGGGAGCTGTTTTTT. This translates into CASSSGLARTIGELFF.

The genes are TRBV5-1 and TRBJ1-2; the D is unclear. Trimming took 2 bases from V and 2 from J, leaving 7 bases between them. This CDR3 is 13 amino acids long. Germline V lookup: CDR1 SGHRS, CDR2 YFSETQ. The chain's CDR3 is CASSFSRNYGYTF. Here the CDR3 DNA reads TGCGCCAGCAGCTTTAGCCGAAACTATGGCTACACCTTC.

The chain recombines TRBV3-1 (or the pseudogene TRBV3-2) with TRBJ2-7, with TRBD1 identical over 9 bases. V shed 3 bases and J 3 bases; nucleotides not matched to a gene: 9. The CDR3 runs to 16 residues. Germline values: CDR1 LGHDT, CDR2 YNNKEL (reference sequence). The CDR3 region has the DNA TGTGCCAGCAGCCACTCAATCCGGGACAGGGACTACGAGCAGTACTTC. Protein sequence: CASSHSIRDRDYEQYF.